The clone carrying this T cell receptor beta chain was detected only a few times. TCRdb fed the 5' RACE reads into MiXCR, producing one record per CDR3 protein. The data contain about 490,000 distinct CDR3 sequences, around 15% of them singletons. The source of the sample is a study of identical twins. The same sample was also studied in work on yellow fever vaccine responses in identical twins.

This clonotype was obtained from a woman under 30 in good health. Sequencing was done on a sample of CD4+ T cells sorted from blood.

The CDR3 DNA reads TGCAGCGTTGAATCGGACAGTCACTACGAGCAGTACTTC. Translating gives CSVESDSHYEQYF. This sequence joins TRBV29-1 and TRBJ2-7; D possibly corresponds to TRBD1 (6 bases). CDR3 length: 13 residues. Germline assignment: CDR1 SQVTM and CDR2 ANQGSEA. V lost 2 bases, J lost 3 bases, and 11 bases lay in between.